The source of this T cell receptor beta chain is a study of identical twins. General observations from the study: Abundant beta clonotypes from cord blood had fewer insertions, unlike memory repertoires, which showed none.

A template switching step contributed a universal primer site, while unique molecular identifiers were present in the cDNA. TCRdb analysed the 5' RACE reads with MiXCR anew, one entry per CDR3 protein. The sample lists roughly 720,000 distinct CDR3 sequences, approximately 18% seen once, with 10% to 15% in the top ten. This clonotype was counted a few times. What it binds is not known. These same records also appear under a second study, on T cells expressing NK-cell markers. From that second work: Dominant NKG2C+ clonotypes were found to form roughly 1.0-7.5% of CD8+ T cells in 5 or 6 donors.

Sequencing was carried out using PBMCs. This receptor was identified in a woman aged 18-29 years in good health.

CDR3 protein: CASSLATGAAGGRRPTGELFF. Here the CDR3 DNA reads TGTGCCAGCAGTTTAGCGACCGGTGCGGCGGGGGGGCGGAGACCCACCGGGGAGCTGTTTTTT. This chain connects TRBV12-3 or TRBV12-4 to TRBJ2-2, with 9 bases identical to TRBD2. Trimming took 0 bases from V and 4 from J; bases not matched to a gene: 18. The CDR3 runs 21 residues.